This note documents a single T cell receptor (beta chain) sequence. Its antigen is unknown. Trimming stripped 6 bases from V and 7 bases from J, with 13 bases between. Looked up from germline, CDR1 is MNHEY and CDR2 is SVGAGI. The CDR3 extends over 14 amino acids. The method was immunoSEQ multiplex PCR; TCRdb's version includes in-frame clones alone and lacks a portion of them. The table has around 80,000 clones, around nine tenths seen once. The source of the sample is a study of T cell responses to AZD1222 COVID-19 vaccine. In the study overall: The study pooled second doses at about 4 or about 12 weeks. General study results and limits: Donors were mostly white British, more females; clonal diversity possibly underestimated. Spike-spanning, vaccine-associated CD4 TCRs were dominant at 160-218 and 743-854.

Material: peripheral blood, obtained on day 0 of AZD1222 vaccination. The chain uses TRBV6-5 and TRBJ1-6; D not resolved. The TCR was taken from an adult in good health. The CDR3 sequence is CASSPGRVNSPLHF. The CDR3 DNA sequence: TGTGCCAGCAGCCCCGGGAGGGTCAATTCACCCCTCCACTTT.